Listed below are T cell receptor beta chains from one sample, sequenced in a study of cytomegalovirus exposure and HLA in healthy donors. TCRdb's copy holds only in-frame clones and misses some; the assay was immunoSEQ multiplex PCR. The repertoire consists of under 150,000 clones, with around 70% occurring once and the leading ten covering 3.1%. Sequencing was done on a sample of PBMCs. The receptor set was obtained from a man aged 30-40 years in good health and CMV-seronegative. Both conserved end residues are part of each CDR3. D genes are given only for firm matches. Clone size is stated in some rows and not others, as once, few, many or a class when expanded.

v_gene	d_gene	abundance	j_gene	CDR3nt	CDR3aa
TRBV28	TRBD1	.	TRBJ2-7	TGTGCCACTAAGACAGGGTGGGCGTACGAGCAGTACTTC	CATKTGWAYEQYF
TRBV28	.	.	TRBJ1-1	TGTGCCAGCAGTTTATTGGGGCAGATCGCTGAAGCTTTCTTT	CASSLLGQIAEAFF
TRBV29-1	.	.	TRBJ1-4	TGCAGCGGATCATTCGACACGTCTAATGAAAAACTGTTTTTT	CSGSFDTSNEKLFF
TRBV7-3	TRBD1	.	TRBJ2-6	TGTGCCAGCAGCGCCGGGACAGTCTCTGGGGCCAACGTCCTGACTTTC	CASSAGTVSGANVLTF
TRBV5-1	TRBD2	.	TRBJ2-3	TGCGCCAGCAGCGGAACTAGCGTAGATACGCAGTATTTT	CASSGTSVDTQYF
TRBV27	TRBD1	.	TRBJ1-5	TGTGCCAGCCGGACAGGGACGAATAGCAATCAGCCCCAGCATTTT	CASRTGTNSNQPQHF
TRBV10-2	TRBD2	.	TRBJ2-6	TGCGCCAGCAGTGTTAGCCGGGGACTAGGGGCCAACGTCCTGACTTTC	CASSVSRGLGANVLTF
TRBV4-2	TRBD1	.	TRBJ1-4	TGTGCCAGCAGCTTCAGACAGGGAAATGAAAAACTGTTTTTT	CASSFRQGNEKLFF
TRBV6-1	TRBD1	.	TRBJ2-3	TGTGCCAGCAGTGCACCGGGACAGAGCACAGATACGCAGTATTTT	CASSAPGQSTDTQYF
TRBV9	TRBD1	few	TRBJ2-3	TGTGCCAGCAGCTCTCCCATCGTAAGGACAGGCGGTGACACAGATACGCAGTATTTT	CASSSPIVRTGGDTDTQYF
TRBV5-8	TRBD2	few	TRBJ2-1	TGTGCCAGCAGAAAACTTGGGACTAGAACGGATGAGCAGTTCTTC	CASRKLGTRTDEQFF
TRBV5-8	TRBD1	.	TRBJ2-7	TGTGCCAGCCGCCCAAGGACAGGCTCCTACGAGCAGTACTTC	CASRPRTGSYEQYF
TRBV7-9	TRBD1	.	TRBJ2-7	TGTGCCAGCAGCTTAGAACAGGGGAGACCGTACTTC	CASSLEQGRPYF
TRBV2	.	.	TRBJ1-6	TGTGCCAGCAGGACAAGCTCCTATAATTCACCCCTCCACTTT	CASRTSSYNSPLHF
TRBV6-5	TRBD1	.	TRBJ2-5	TGTGCCAGCAGTTCCTGGGACAGCCAAGAGACCCAGTACTTC	CASSSWDSQETQYF
TRBV9	.	few	TRBJ2-2	TGTGCCAGCAGCGGGACAGCCGGACTCAACACCGGGGAGCTGTTTTTT	CASSGTAGLNTGELFF
TRBV5-8	.	.	TRBJ2-1	TGTGCCAGCAGCCCCCCGGGAAACCCCAAGTTCTTC	CASSPPGNPKFF
TRBV5-1	TRBD1	.	TRBJ2-5	TGCGCCAGCAGCCCTACAGGGGTACAAGAGACCCAGTACTTC	CASSPTGVQETQYF
TRBV30	TRBD1	few	TRBJ1-2	TGTGCCTGGACTATTAAAACGGGACAGGGGGTCTATGGCTACACCTTC	CAWTIKTGQGVYGYTF
TRBV11-3	TRBD1	.	TRBJ2-1	TGTGCCAGCAGCCAAGGACAGGGTTTTGGGAATGAGCAGTTCTTC	CASSQGQGFGNEQFF
TRBV27	.	.	TRBJ1-5	TGTGCCAGCAGTAAAATCGACAGTCAGAGCAATCAGCCCCAGCATTTT	CASSKIDSQSNQPQHF
TRBV5-5	.	once	TRBJ2-6	TGTGCCAGCAGCCCAGACTCTGGGGCCAACGTCCTGACTTTC	CASSPDSGANVLTF
TRBV2	TRBD2	once	TRBJ2-5	TGTGCCAGCAGGGGGACTAGCGGGAGTCCCGAGACCCAGTACTTC	CASRGTSGSPETQYF
TRBV7-2	TRBD1	.	TRBJ2-2	TGTGCCAGCAGCACACAGGGGATCGGGGAGCTGTTTTTT	CASSTQGIGELFF
TRBV6-5	TRBD1	.	TRBJ1-1	TGTGCCAGCAGTAGCGGACAGGGAAACACTGAAGCTTTCTTT	CASSSGQGNTEAFF
TRBV30	.	few	TRBJ1-3	TGTGCCTGGTCTCCCGGAAACACCATATATTTT	CAWSPGNTIYF
TRBV5-1	.	.	TRBJ2-3	TGCGCCAGCAGCTTGGGGGTTCGGGAACTCACAGATACGCAGTATTTT	CASSLGVRELTDTQYF
TRBV4-3	.	.	TRBJ2-2	TGCGCCAGCAGCCCGACGGGTACCGGGGAGCTGTTTTTT	CASSPTGTGELFF
TRBV2	TRBD1	.	TRBJ1-6	TGTGCCAGCACAACCGGGACAGGGGGTTCGTCACCCCTCCACTTT	CASTTGTGGSSPLHF
TRBV6-6	TRBD1	few	TRBJ2-5	TGTGCCAGCAGCCGCGGACAGGGAAGGGAGACCCAGTACTTC	CASSRGQGRETQYF
TRBV6-5	.	.	TRBJ1-4	TGTGCCAGCAGCCCAGGATCTAATGAAAAACTGTTTTTT	CASSPGSNEKLFF
TRBV6-6	.	.	TRBJ2-3	TGTGCCAGCAGCCCCCACCCAGGGCCCCAGACAGATACGCAGTATTTT	CASSPHPGPQTDTQYF
TRBV29-1	.	.	TRBJ2-7	TGCAGCGTTCCCTTTGACGGAGGGCAGTACTTC	CSVPFDGGQYF
TRBV6-1	.	.	TRBJ2-7	TGTGCCGGGGGGAACGGACTTATCGAGCAGTACTTC	CAGGNGLIEQYF
TRBV6-5	.	.	TRBJ1-1	TGTGCCAGCAGTTACGGTACGCGGGGGGGGACTGAAGCTTTCTTT	CASSYGTRGGTEAFF
TRBV2	.	.	TRBJ1-6	TGTGCCAGCAGACTAGGACTGAATTCACCCCTCCACTTT	CASRLGLNSPLHF
TRBV6-1	.	.	TRBJ2-3	TGTGCCAGCAGTGGGGGGGTTAGCACAGATACGCAGTATTTT	CASSGGVSTDTQYF
TRBV27	.	.	TRBJ2-7	TGTGCCAGCAGTTTACTAGGTCCCACCGACCAGTACTTC	CASSLLGPTDQYF
TRBV4-1	.	.	TRBJ2-7	TGCGCCAGCAGCCAAGTCCCCGGGGGGCAATACGAGCAGTACTTC	CASSQVPGGQYEQYF
TRBV27	TRBD1	.	TRBJ1-1	TGTGCCAGCTTTCACAGGGGGCGCAGCACTGAAGCTTTCTTT	CASFHRGRSTEAFF
TRBV11-3	.	.	TRBJ2-7	TGTGCCAGCAGCGCCACAAGCGAGCAGTACTTC	CASSATSEQYF
TRBV7-8	.	.	TRBJ1-1	TGTGCCAGCAGCGCTTCCAGGGGAAACACTGAAGCTTTCTTT	CASSASRGNTEAFF
TRBV5-6	TRBD2	many	TRBJ2-3	TGTGCCAGCAGCTTGGGGGCTAGCGGGAAAGATACGCAGTATTTT	CASSLGASGKDTQYF
TRBV4-1	.	.	TRBJ2-2	TGCGCCAGCAGCCAAGGGAGGCAGACCACCGGGGAGCTGTTTTTT	CASSQGRQTTGELFF
TRBV6-1	.	.	TRBJ1-4	TGTGCCAGCAGTGAAAACAGATATAATGAAAAACTGTTTTTT	CASSENRYNEKLFF
TRBV10-3	.	.	TRBJ1-1	TGTGCCATCAGTGAGTCGATGGGGGGGAGCACTGAAGCTTTCTTT	CAISESMGGSTEAFF
TRBV5-4	TRBD2	.	TRBJ2-7	TGTGCCAGCAGCTCCGGGACTAGCGGGAGTCTGGGCGAGCAGTACTTC	CASSSGTSGSLGEQYF
TRBV25-1	.	few	TRBJ2-1	TGTGCCTCCTCGGTCGGGACTTCTTTGTTCTTC	CASSVGTSLFF
TRBV28	TRBD2	.	TRBJ2-7	TGTGCCAGCAGTCCTAGCGGGAGGGATACCTACGAGCAGTACTTC	CASSPSGRDTYEQYF
TRBV18	TRBD1	.	TRBJ2-7	TGTGCCAGCTCCACCATGTCGCCTGGGACAGGGGGGAGTGAGCAGTACTTC	CASSTMSPGTGGSEQYF
TRBV6-6	.	.	TRBJ2-5	TGTGCCAGCAGTGTTAGCGGAGCCCAAGAGACCCAGTACTTC	CASSVSGAQETQYF
TRBV4-1	TRBD1	.	TRBJ1-2	TGCGCCAGCAGCTTTAAGGGGGGACAGAACCTTGGCTACACCTTC	CASSFKGGQNLGYTF
TRBV2	.	.	TRBJ2-3	TGTGCCAGCAGCGGAGAGATCGGGGTAGACACAGATACGCAGTATTTT	CASSGEIGVDTDTQYF
TRBV28	.	.	TRBJ1-1	TGTGCCAGCAGTTTATTAGGGGGATCCATCATGAACACTGAAGCTTTCTTT	CASSLLGGSIMNTEAFF